Below are 10 T cell receptor beta chains sequenced from a single sample in a study of blood T cell repertoires in COVID-19. Sequencing used immunoSEQ multiplex PCR; TCRdb keeps in-frame clones, though not all of them. The data contain approximately 330,000 clones, roughly 91% of them singletons. Sequencing input: PBMCs or T cells enriched from blood (not recorded which). These receptors were taken from a woman younger than 45 who had recovered from COVID-19.

V gene TRBV9 combines with J gene TRBJ1-1; D might be TRBD1 (6 bases). The V and J ends lost 1 base and 2 bases respectively, with 9 bases between them. Germline CDR1 reads SGDLS; CDR2 reads YYNGEE. The CDR3 consists of 14 residues. CDR3 residues: CASSVRGYNTEAFF. CDR3 coding DNA: TGTGCCAGCAGCGTAAGGGGGTACAACACTGAAGCTTTCTTT.

The gene calls are TRBV4-3 and TRBJ1-6; 9 bases line up with TRBD1. J lost 6 bases, V lost 3 bases, and 3 bases had no gene match. The CDR3 is 15 amino acids. Germline CDR1 and CDR2: LGHNA and YSLEER. The DNA of the CDR3 is TGCGCCAGCAGCCACGGACAGGGGTCTAATTCACCCCTCCACTTT. Encoded protein: CASSHGQGSNSPLHF.

This clone was detected once. V usage is TRBV9 and J usage is TRBJ2-1; D possibly corresponds to TRBD2 (6 bases). V dropped 4 bases and J dropped 4 bases, with 15 bases sitting between them. This CDR3 has 15 amino acids. The germline V gene has CDR1 SGDLS and CDR2 YYNGEE. The CDR3 reads CASSSTGTLYNEQFF. CDR3 nucleotide sequence: TGTGCCAGCAGCTCCACCGGGACTTTATACAATGAGCAGTTCTTC.

V gene TRBV28 combines with J gene TRBJ1-5; the D gene is possibly TRBD1 (6 bases). Germline V CDR1 and CDR2: MDHEN, SYDVKM. The CDR3 sequence is 14 residues long. Trimming left V 4 bases short and J 5 bases short, with 12 bases between. The CDR3 DNA is TGTGCCAGCAGTTATGCAGGGGAGTATCAGCCCCAGCATTTT. The encoded protein is CASSYAGEYQPQHF.

The chain has TRBV27 and TRBJ1-2, with TRBD1 matching over 7 bases. The CDR3 consists of 14 residues. The V gene end was trimmed by 5 bases and the J gene end by 4 bases; junction bases not matched to a gene: 7. Per the germline V gene, CDR1 is MNHEY and CDR2 is SMNVEV (reference sequence). The CDR3, as DNA: TGTGCCAGCAGTGATAACAGGGGCAGCTATGGCTACACCTTC. Its translation is CASSDNRGSYGYTF.

The chain employs TRBV4-2 and TRBJ1-5; D is unresolved. Per germline, CDR1 LGHNA and CDR2 YNFKEQ. The V end lost 4 bases, the J end lost 1 base, and 11 bases lay between the germline ends. This CDR3 spans 15 amino acids. The DNA of the CDR3 is TGTGCCAGCAGCCCTAATCAGGAAAGCAATCAGCCCCAGCATTTT. As protein: CASSPNQESNQPQHF.

The chain links TRBV6-6 to TRBJ2-2, with TRBD1 identical over 9 bases. This CDR3 has 15 residues. Germline assignment: CDR1 MNHNY and CDR2 SVGAGI (reference sequence). Unmatched junction bases numbered 3, after V lost 6 bases and J lost 1 base. The CDR3 DNA is TGTGCCAGCAGAGGGACAGGGCAGAACACCGGGGAGCTGTTTTTT. It codes for CASRGTGQNTGELFF.

This rearrangement joins TRBV20-1 to TRBJ2-3; D perhaps matches TRBD1 (6 bases). V was trimmed by 3 bases and J by 3 bases, leaving 13 bases between them. Germline V gene lookup returns CDR1 DFQATT and CDR2 SNEGSKA (reference sequence). The CDR3 totals 14 residues. CDR3 sequence reads: CSASTAGVTDTQYF. The CDR3 DNA is TGCAGTGCTAGTACTGCAGGGGTGACAGATACGCAGTATTTT.

This chain uses TRBV30 with TRBJ2-7; 9 bases align to TRBD2. J lost 0 bases, V lost 4 bases, and 10 bases had no gene match. This CDR3 comprises 16 residues. The germline V gene has CDR1 GTSNPN and CDR2 SVGIG (reference sequence). In DNA form, the CDR3 reads TGTGCCTGGACTCGAGCGGGGGGCGGTAGCTCCTACGAGCAGTACTTC. Translated: CAWTRAGGGSSYEQYF.

The J gene is TRBJ2-3, the V gene TRBV4-2; D gene ambiguous. The CDR3 has 15 residues. V was shortened by 0 bases and J by 2 bases, with 9 bases between the two germline ends. Germline CDR1 is LGHNA and CDR2 is YNFKEQ. CDR3 loop: CASSQDPRPTDTQYF. The CDR3, as DNA: TGTGCCAGCAGCCAAGATCCGCGCCCCACAGATACGCAGTATTTT.